Below are 2 T cell receptor beta chains sequenced from a single sample in a study of blood T cell repertoires in COVID-19. Assay used: immunoSEQ multiplex PCR; TCRdb lists only in-frame clones, some missing. Among roughly 40,000 clones listed, about 91% were seen once. The specimen was peripheral blood. Receptor source: a human donor in a cohort sampled during active COVID-19.

This clone occurred once. The chain combines TRBV11-2 with TRBJ1-4, with 7 positions matching TRBD1. CDR1 is SGHAT and CDR2 is FQNNGV in the germline V gene. The CDR3 covers 15 residues. J lost 4 bases, V lost 2 bases, and 4 bases had no gene match. Here the CDR3 reads CASSLSSGGNEKLFF. In nucleotides, the CDR3 is TGTGCCAGCAGCTTAAGTTCAGGGGGTAATGAAAAACTGTTTTTT.

V and J are TRBV5-6 and TRBJ2-7; 13 bases are shared with TRBD2. With V trimmed by 3 bases and J by 2 bases, 8 bases remained unmatched. Germline CDR1 is SGHDT and CDR2 is YYEEEE. This CDR3 is 17 amino acids long. The CDR3 DNA sequence: TGTGCCAGCAGCTCTAGGACTAGCGGGAGATTCCCCTACGAGCAGTACTTC. Translation: CASSSRTSGRFPYEQYF.